A single sample is the source of the 32 T cell receptor beta chains below, sequenced in a study of blood T cells in healthy people across ages (dated by TCRdb to the mid-2010s). The library was generated by 5' RACE. The sequencing machine was an Illumina HiSeq 2500. The second PCR ran for about 6 to 11 cycles and used a J-beta primer mix along with a sample-barcoded 5' primer. TCRdb reprocessed the public reads (quality trimming at Q25 with fastp, clone calling with MiXCR) and kept in-frame beta chains. All rows with the same CDR3 protein become a single entry with the most common DNA and genes. The sample table contains some 750,000 distinct CDR3 sequences; only one count was recorded for 22% of them. 22% of the sample is held by the ten biggest clonotypes. The specimen sequenced was blood. These receptors were taken from a man between 65 and 80 years old in good health.

The rearrangement uses TRBV29-1 and TRBJ2-3; 8 nucleotides agree with TRBD1. The length of the CDR3 is 14 residues. After removal of 6 bases from V and 0 bases from J, the junction contained 5 bases not matched to a gene. Germline V gene data show CDR1 as SQVTM and CDR2 as ANQGSEA. CDR3 sequence (DNA): TGCAGCGTACAAGACAGGGGAAGCACAGATACGCAGTATTTT. This gives the protein CSVQDRGSTDTQYF.

This clonotype was counted many times. The chain joins TRBV24-1 to TRBJ2-7, with 10 bases that match TRBD2. The trim removed 3 bases at V and 3 bases at J, leaving 16 bases unmatched. The CDR3 runs 19 residues. Germline V gene sequence: CDR1 KGHDR, CDR2 SFDVKD. CDR3: CATSDRPARLAGDIYEQYV. The CDR3 coding sequence is TGTGCCACCAGTGATCGTCCCGCCCGGCTAGCGGGAGACATCTACGAGCAGTACGTC.

This chain uses TRBV20-1 with TRBJ1-2; a weak D match, TRBD1 (5 bases). The CDR3 sequence is 13 residues long. Looked up from germline, CDR1 is DFQATT and CDR2 is SNEGSKA (reference sequence). V was shortened by 3 bases and J by 4 bases, with 12 bases between the two germline ends. The CDR3 protein is CSASGARGYGYTF. The DNA of the CDR3 is TGCAGTGCTAGCGGGGCACGAGGCTATGGCTACACCTTC.

The V call is TRBV29-1, the J call TRBJ2-3, with 13 bases matching TRBD2. This CDR3 region has 15 residues. Germline loops: CDR1 SQVTM, CDR2 ANQGSEA. Trimming at V came to 4 bases and at J to 4 bases, leaving 5 bases not matched to a gene. The CDR3: CSVGLAGGLADTQYF. CDR3 nucleotide sequence: TGCAGCGTTGGACTAGCGGGAGGTCTCGCAGATACGCAGTATTTT.

This clonotype showed up just a few times. The chain has TRBV6-5 and TRBJ1-3; a weak D match, TRBD1 (5 bases). Germline V gene data show CDR1 as MNHEY and CDR2 as SVGAGI. With 6 bases removed from V and 7 bases from J, the gap between germline ends came to 16 bases. The CDR3 consists of 14 residues. The CDR3 region is CASRPGTAVNTIYF. The CDR3 nucleotides are TGTGCCAGCAGGCCAGGGACCGCGGTTAACACCATATATTTT.

DNA of the CDR3: TGCAGTGCTAGCCCCGGGACAGGGCCGCCCGGGGAGCTGTTTTTT. Its protein is CSASPGTGPPGELFF. This chain links TRBV20-1 with TRBJ2-2, with TRBD1 matching over 9 bases. The CDR3 has 15 residues. The germline gives CDR1 DFQATT, CDR2 SNEGSKA (reference sequence). With V trimmed by 3 bases and J by 6 bases, 8 bases remained unmatched.

At least ten counts were recorded for this clonotype. The rearrangement links TRBV29-1 to TRBJ1-4, with D tentatively TRBD1 (5 bases). Germline-derived CDR1 and CDR2 are SQVTM and ANQGSEA. V was cut by 6 bases and J by 8 bases, with 13 bases left in between. The CDR3 consists of 12 residues. The CDR3 DNA follows: TGCAGCGTGGGCGGTTGGGACGAAAAACTGTTTTTT. This sequence encodes CSVGGWDEKLFF.

The rearrangement joins TRBV12-3 or TRBV12-4 to TRBJ1-2; perhaps TRBD1 as D (6 bases). V was clipped by 3 bases and J by 6 bases, with 14 bases between them. CDR3 size: 14 residues. The chain's CDR3 is CASSLGGYPDGYTF. The DNA for the CDR3 is TGTGCCAGCAGTTTGGGGGGCTACCCGGATGGCTACACCTTC.

As regards this clonotype: Being one base from a much bigger clone, this may be a read error. This chain connects TRBV12-3 or TRBV12-4 to TRBJ2-5; 8 bases align to TRBD1. With the DNA end fitting TRBJ2-1 better, the J assignment may be wrong. The CDR3 covers 14 residues. CDR3 nucleotides: TGTGCCAGCAGTAACCCGTCAGGGGGCTGCGAGCAGTTCTTC. Protein: CASSNPSGGCEQFF.

The rearrangement uses TRBV5-5 and TRBJ2-1; a possible D gene is TRBD2 (5 bases). The germline V gene encodes CDR1 SGHKS and CDR2 YYEKEE (reference sequence). This CDR3 has 15 residues. The V gene lost 5 bases and the J gene lost 1 base, with 13 bases spanning the gap. CDR3: CASSQTTLSYNEQFF. CDR3 DNA: TGTGCCAGCAGTCAGACTACCCTATCCTACAATGAGCAGTTCTTC. The full variable domain, completed using reference TRBV5-5 and TRBJ2-1, is DAGVTQSPTHLIKTRGQQVTLRCSPISGHKSVSWYQQVLGQGPQFIFQYYEKEERGRGNFPDRFSARQFPNYSSELNVNALLLGDSALYLCASSQTTLSYNEQFFGPGTRLTVL.

In this sample, this clonotype turned up a few times. The chain joins TRBV25-1 to TRBJ1-1; no clear D gene. The CDR3 contains 16 residues. Germline V gene lookup returns CDR1 MGHDK and CDR2 SYGVNS. The V end lost 3 bases, the J end lost 0 bases, and 14 bases lay between the germline ends. The CDR3 spells CASSEAPGGLNTEAFF. The CDR3 DNA is TGTGCCAGCAGTGAGGCCCCGGGCGGATTGAACACTGAAGCTTTCTTT.

This clonotype came up a few times. The chain couples TRBV7-2 to TRBJ2-4; 7 bases are shared with TRBD2. Germline lookup yields CDR1 SGHTA and CDR2 FQGNSA. The CDR3 contains 15 residues. J was trimmed by 7 bases and V by 5 bases; bases with no gene match: 11. As DNA, the CDR3 is TGTGCCAGCAGCGGCGCCCTAGCGGATTGGAACATTCAGTACTTC. It translates to CASSGALADWNIQYF.

The CDR3 bases are TGCGCCAGCAGCCAAGGGACTAGCGAAAACCCCGGGGAGCTGTTTTTT. Amino acid sequence: CASSQGTSENPGELFF. The chain recombines TRBV4-3 with TRBJ2-2, with 9 bases that match TRBD2. CDR3 size: 16 residues. The V gene end was trimmed by 1 base and the J gene end by 6 bases; junction bases not matched to a gene: 6. Germline loops: CDR1 LGHNA, CDR2 YSLEER.

This clonotype came up a few times. CDR3 region: CSASGRTDTQYF. DNA of the CDR3: TGCAGTGCTAGCGGGAGAACAGATACGCAGTATTTT. This chain joins TRBV20-1 and TRBJ2-3; possibly TRBD2 for D (6 bases). Trimming took 3 bases from V and 3 from J, leaving 7 bases between them. The CDR3 runs 12 residues. Germline loops: CDR1 DFQATT, CDR2 SNEGSKA (reference sequence).

This clonotype was recorded a few times. The chain joins TRBV18 to TRBJ2-5; maybe TRBD1 (6 bases). The better agreement between TRBJ2-7 and the DNA end casts doubt on the J call. This CDR3 has 14 residues. Germline CDR1 and CDR2: KGHSH and LQKENI. This CDR3 reads CASSPIGQRGEQYF. CDR3 nucleotide sequence: TGTGCCAGCTCACCAATAGGACAGAGGGGCGAGCAGTACTTC.

The rearrangement uses TRBV10-3 and TRBJ2-7, with D perhaps TRBD2 (6 bases). CDR1 and CDR2 (germline): ENHRY, SYGVKD. The CDR3 runs to 14 residues. V lost 6 bases, J lost 0 bases, and 12 bases lay in between. Here the CDR3 reads CAIRVAADSYEQYF. CDR3 sequence (DNA): TGTGCCATCAGAGTAGCGGCCGACTCCTACGAGCAGTACTTC.

This clonotype has ten or more counts. The chain employs TRBV29-1 and TRBJ1-1, with a weak D call TRBD1 (5 bases). Germline V CDR1 and CDR2: SQVTM, ANQGSEA. V lost 3 bases, J lost 3 bases, and 14 bases lay in between. CDR3 size: 14 residues. CDR3 nucleotide sequence: TGCAGCGTTGACGGTCGGGGGTTGGACACTGAAGCTTTCTTT. It encodes CSVDGRGLDTEAFF.

In the case of this clonotype: A much larger clone is a single base away; this may be a read error. The chain employs TRBV9 and TRBJ1-1; perhaps TRBD1 as D (5 bases). This CDR3 region has 13 residues. Germline CDR1 reads SGDLS; CDR2 reads YYNGEE. The V end was cut by 2 bases, the J end by 1 base, with 6 bases between. CDR3 coding DNA: TGTGCCAGCAGCGTGACAGCGAACACTGAAGCTTTCTTT. Its protein is CASSVTANTEAFF.

This clonotype showed up many times. The rearrangement links TRBV5-1 to TRBJ2-3; D gene uncertain. Trimming took off 2 bases at V and 2 bases at J, with 9 bases between the two ends. The germline V gene has CDR1 SGHRS and CDR2 YFSETQ. There are 14 residues in the CDR3. The CDR3 loop is CASSFLGHTDTQYF. CDR3 nucleotide sequence: TGCGCCAGCAGCTTCTTAGGTCACACAGATACGCAGTATTTT.

The chain links TRBV12-3 or TRBV12-4 to TRBJ2-5, with D tentatively TRBD1 (5 bases). The better agreement between TRBJ2-7 and the DNA end casts doubt on the J call. CDR3 size: 16 residues. The CDR3 DNA reads as TGTGCCAGCAGTCCCACAGACAGTGCTTACTCCTACGAGCAGTACTTC. It yields the protein CASSPTDSAYSYEQYF.

This clonotype was recorded at least ten times. This chain joins TRBV2 and TRBJ2-2; a possible D gene is TRBD2 (6 bases). This CDR3 has 20 residues. The V gene lost 7 bases and the J gene lost 1 base, with 28 bases spanning the gap. Germline V CDR1 and CDR2: SNHLY, FYNNEI. The CDR3 spells CASKESTGLSTLLNTGELFF. The CDR3 DNA is TGTGCCAGCAAGGAGAGCACGGGACTGAGTACACTTTTGAACACCGGGGAGCTGTTTTTT.

This clonotype was observed at least ten times. The chain carries TRBV7-6 and TRBJ2-2; the D is unclear. V was shortened by 3 bases and J by 3 bases, with 11 bases between the two germline ends. The CDR3 runs 15 residues. Germline CDR1 reads SGHVS; CDR2 reads FNYEAQ. The CDR3 DNA reads as TGTGCCAGCAGCTTGTTCTCTTCATACACCGGGGAGCTGTTTTTT. Translating it yields CASSLFSSYTGELFF.

This chain uses TRBV6-1 with TRBJ2-2; D remains unclear. CDR1 and CDR2 (germline): MNHNS, SASEGT. This CDR3 spans 13 amino acids. The germline V and J ends were trimmed by 4 bases and 6 bases, with 9 bases remaining between them. CDR3 nucleotides: TGTGCCAGCAGTGGCAGAGGCCCCGGGGAGCTGTTTTTT. This sequence encodes CASSGRGPGELFF.

This chain connects TRBV7-9 to TRBJ1-4; TRBD1 aligns across 9 bases. The CDR3 runs 15 residues. Germline CDR1 is SEHNR and CDR2 is FQNEAQ (reference sequence). V shed 6 bases, J shed 8 bases, and the junction held 10 bases outside the gene matches. This CDR3 reads CASSKTGGAEEKLFF. CDR3 coding DNA: TGTGCCAGCAGTAAAACAGGGGGCGCTGAGGAAAAACTGTTTTTT.

The sample holds a few counts of this clonotype. The CDR3 end shows no conserved phenylalanine or tryptophan, and so a read error is likely. The limits of the CDR3 on the DNA are not certain, so only TCRdb's listed CDR3 is given. The chain carries TRBV6-1 and TRBJ2-1; the table's TRBD1 call for D was not verified on the DNA. Germline CDR1 is MNHNS and CDR2 is SASEGT. The CDR3 extends over 12 residues, inclusive of both ends. The CDR3 protein is CASSEGDTSMYV.

The sample holds a few counts of this clonotype. V is TRBV27 and J is TRBJ2-7; D may match TRBD1 or TRBD2 (5 bases each). Germline lookup yields CDR1 MNHEY and CDR2 SMNVEV (reference sequence). V was clipped by 6 bases and J by 4 bases, with 19 bases between them. The CDR3 runs 15 residues. The CDR3 loop is CASRGRGAGLYEQYF. CDR3 DNA sequence: TGTGCCAGCAGGGGAAGGGGTGCCGGACTGTACGAGCAGTACTTC.

J is TRBJ1-1 and V is TRBV12-3 or TRBV12-4, with 7 bases identical to TRBD1. The CDR3 runs 13 residues. J gave up 7 bases and V 5 bases, and 7 bases lay outside the gene matches. Here the CDR3 DNA reads TGTGCCAGCAGTCAATCCCGACAGGGTGAAGCTTTCTTT. Protein sequence: CASSQSRQGEAFF.

V and J are TRBV7-6 and TRBJ2-1; 9 positions match TRBD2. The CDR3 sequence is 14 residues long. The germline V gene encodes CDR1 SGHVS and CDR2 FNYEAQ. The J segment lost 10 bases and the V segment lost 6 bases, leaving 10 bases of the junction unmatched. The CDR3 loop is CASSGLAGRNEQFF. In DNA, the CDR3 is TGTGCCAGCAGTGGGCTAGCGGGGCGCAACGAGCAGTTCTTC.

A few counts support this clonotype. V and J are TRBV19 and TRBJ2-7, with D perhaps being TRBD1 or TRBD2 (6 bases each). The CDR3 consists of 15 residues. CDR1 and CDR2 from the germline V gene are LNHDA and SQIVND (reference sequence). The V end lost 3 bases, the J end lost 3 bases, and 15 bases lay between the germline ends. CDR3 region: CASSIDRWGGYEQYF. DNA of the CDR3: TGTGCCAGTAGTATCGACAGGTGGGGAGGCTACGAGCAGTACTTC.

The V gene is TRBV3-1, the J gene TRBJ2-1; 10 positions agree with TRBD2. The germline V gene encodes CDR1 LGHDT and CDR2 YNNKEL (reference sequence). CDR3 length: 17 residues. J lost 2 bases, V lost 0 bases, and 4 bases had no gene match. CDR3 DNA: TGTGCCAGCAGCCAAGATCTAGCGGGGGTAACCTACAATGAGCAGTTCTTC. Residues: CASSQDLAGVTYNEQFF.

The V call is TRBV30, the J call TRBJ2-1; D remains unclear. CDR1 and CDR2 (germline): GTSNPN, SVGIG (reference sequence). Trimming took off 0 bases at V and 9 bases at J, with 6 bases between the two ends. There are 11 residues in the CDR3. CDR3 in DNA: TGTGCCTGGAGTGTTATGGCTGAGCAGTTCTTC. Its translation is CAWSVMAEQFF.

This clonotype was recorded a few times. The chain employs TRBV6-6 and TRBJ2-7; TRBD1 matches 8 bases. Trimming removed 5 bases from V and 1 base from J; junction bases left unmatched: 4. Germline V gene lookup returns CDR1 MNHNY and CDR2 SVGAGI (reference sequence). The CDR3 consists of 14 residues. The CDR3 loop reads CASSQQGGSYEQYF. The CDR3 DNA reads as TGTGCCAGCAGTCAACAGGGGGGTTCCTACGAGCAGTACTTC.